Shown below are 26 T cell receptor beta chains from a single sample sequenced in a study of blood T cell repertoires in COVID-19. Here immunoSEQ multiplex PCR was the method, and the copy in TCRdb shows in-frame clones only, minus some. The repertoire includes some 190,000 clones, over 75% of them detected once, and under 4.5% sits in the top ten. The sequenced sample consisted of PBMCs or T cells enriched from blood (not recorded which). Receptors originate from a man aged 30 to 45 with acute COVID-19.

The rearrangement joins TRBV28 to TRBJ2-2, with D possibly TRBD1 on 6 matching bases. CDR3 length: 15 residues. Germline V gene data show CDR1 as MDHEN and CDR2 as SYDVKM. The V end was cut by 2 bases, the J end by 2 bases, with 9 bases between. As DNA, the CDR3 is TGTGCCAGCAGTTTAGACAGGCGAAACACCGGGGAGCTGTTTTTT. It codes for CASSLDRRNTGELFF.

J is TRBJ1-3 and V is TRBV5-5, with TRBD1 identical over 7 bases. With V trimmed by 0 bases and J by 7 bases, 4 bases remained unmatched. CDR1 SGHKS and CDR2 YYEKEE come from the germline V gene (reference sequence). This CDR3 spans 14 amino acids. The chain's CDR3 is CASSLGQGANTIYF. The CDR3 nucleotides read TGTGCCAGCAGCTTGGGACAGGGAGCGAACACCATATATTTT.

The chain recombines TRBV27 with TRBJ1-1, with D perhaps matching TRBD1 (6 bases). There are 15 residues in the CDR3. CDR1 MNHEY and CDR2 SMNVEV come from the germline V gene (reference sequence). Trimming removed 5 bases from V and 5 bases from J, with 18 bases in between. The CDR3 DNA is TGTGCCAGCAGTCCTTTACCGGGGGGCGGGACTGAAGCTTTCTTT. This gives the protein CASSPLPGGGTEAFF.

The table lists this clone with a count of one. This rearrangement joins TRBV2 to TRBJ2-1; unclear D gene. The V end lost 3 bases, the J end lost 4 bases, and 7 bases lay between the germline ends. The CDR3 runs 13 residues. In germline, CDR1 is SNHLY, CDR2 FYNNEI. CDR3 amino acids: CASSEGLYNEQFF. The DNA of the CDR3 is TGTGCCAGCAGTGAGGGCCTTTACAATGAGCAGTTCTTC.

The CDR3 DNA reads as TGTGCCAGCTCACCCCAGACTACCGTCGAGCAGTACTTC. Residues: CASSPQTTVEQYF. The genes are TRBV18 and TRBJ2-7; D might be TRBD2 (5 bases). With 3 bases removed from V and 6 bases from J, the gap between germline ends came to 12 bases. The CDR3 is made up of 13 amino acids. The germline gives CDR1 KGHSH, CDR2 LQKENI.

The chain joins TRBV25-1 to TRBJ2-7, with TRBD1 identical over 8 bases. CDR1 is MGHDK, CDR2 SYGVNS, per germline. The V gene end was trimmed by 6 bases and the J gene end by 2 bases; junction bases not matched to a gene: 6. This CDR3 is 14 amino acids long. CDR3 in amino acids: CASSPRDRTYEQYF. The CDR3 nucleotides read TGTGCCAGCAGCCCCCGGGACAGGACCTACGAGCAGTACTTC.

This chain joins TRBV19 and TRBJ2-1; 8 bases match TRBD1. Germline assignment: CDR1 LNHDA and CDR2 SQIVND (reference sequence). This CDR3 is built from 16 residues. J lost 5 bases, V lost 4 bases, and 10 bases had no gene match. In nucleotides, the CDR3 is TGTGCCAGTAGTAAGCGACAGGGGCCAAGAGACAATGAGCAGTTCTTC. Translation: CASSKRQGPRDNEQFF.

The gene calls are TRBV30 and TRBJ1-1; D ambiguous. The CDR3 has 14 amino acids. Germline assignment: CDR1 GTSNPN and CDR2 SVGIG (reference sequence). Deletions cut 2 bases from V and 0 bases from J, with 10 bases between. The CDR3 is CAWSIGGMNTEAFF. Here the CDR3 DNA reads TGTGCCTGGAGTATAGGAGGCATGAACACTGAAGCTTTCTTT.

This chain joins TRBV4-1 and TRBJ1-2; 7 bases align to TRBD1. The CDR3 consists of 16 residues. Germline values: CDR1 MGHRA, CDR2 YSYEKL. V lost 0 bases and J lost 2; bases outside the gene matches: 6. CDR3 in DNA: TGCGCCAGCAGCCAAGAAGCGACAGGGTCAAACTATGGCTACACCTTC. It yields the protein CASSQEATGSNYGYTF.

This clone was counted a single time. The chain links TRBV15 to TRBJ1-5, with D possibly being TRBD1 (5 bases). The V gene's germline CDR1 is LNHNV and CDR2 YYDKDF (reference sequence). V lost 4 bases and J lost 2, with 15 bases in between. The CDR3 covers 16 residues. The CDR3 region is CATSNPSGGGNQPQHF. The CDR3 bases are TGTGCCACCAGCAACCCGAGTGGGGGGGGCAATCAGCCCCAGCATTTT.

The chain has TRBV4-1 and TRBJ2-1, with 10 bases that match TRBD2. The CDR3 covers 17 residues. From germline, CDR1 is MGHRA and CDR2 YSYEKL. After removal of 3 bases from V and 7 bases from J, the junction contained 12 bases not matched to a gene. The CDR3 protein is CASSHLRTSGRGNEQFF. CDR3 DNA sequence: TGCGCCAGCAGCCATCTCAGGACTAGCGGCCGGGGAAATGAGCAGTTCTTC.

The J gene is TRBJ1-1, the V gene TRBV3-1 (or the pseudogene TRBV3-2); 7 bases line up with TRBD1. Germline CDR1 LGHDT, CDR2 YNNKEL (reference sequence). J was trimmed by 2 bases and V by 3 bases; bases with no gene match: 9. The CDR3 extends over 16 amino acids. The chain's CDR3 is CASSHGAGTANTEAFF. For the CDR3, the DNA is TGTGCCAGCAGCCATGGCGCGGGGACAGCTAACACTGAAGCTTTCTTT.

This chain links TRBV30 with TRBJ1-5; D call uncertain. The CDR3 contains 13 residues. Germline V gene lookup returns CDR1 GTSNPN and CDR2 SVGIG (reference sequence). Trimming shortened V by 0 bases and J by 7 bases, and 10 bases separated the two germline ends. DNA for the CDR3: TGTGCCTGGAGTGTTGAAGATCAGCAGCCCCAGCATTTT. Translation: CAWSVEDQQPQHF.

CDR3 loop: CASSAPGQGASGELFF. The CDR3 DNA sequence: TGTGCCAGCAGCGCGCCGGGACAGGGGGCCTCCGGGGAGCTGTTTTTT. The chain couples TRBV9 to TRBJ2-2; 12 bases align to TRBD1. The CDR3 has 16 residues. With 3 bases clipped from V and 6 bases from J, the junction kept 6 bases outside the gene matches. The germline V gene encodes CDR1 SGDLS and CDR2 YYNGEE.

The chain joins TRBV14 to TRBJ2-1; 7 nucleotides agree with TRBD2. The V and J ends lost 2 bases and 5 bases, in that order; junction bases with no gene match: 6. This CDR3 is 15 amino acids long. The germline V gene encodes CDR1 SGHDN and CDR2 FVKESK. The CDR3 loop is CASSQSSGANNEQFF. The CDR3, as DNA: TGTGCCAGCAGCCAATCAAGCGGGGCGAACAATGAGCAGTTCTTC.

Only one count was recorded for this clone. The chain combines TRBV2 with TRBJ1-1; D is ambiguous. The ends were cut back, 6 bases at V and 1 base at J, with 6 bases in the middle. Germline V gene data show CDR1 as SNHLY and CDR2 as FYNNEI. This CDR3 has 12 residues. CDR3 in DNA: TGTGCCAGCAGCGCCGGGAACACTGAAGCTTTCTTT. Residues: CASSAGNTEAFF. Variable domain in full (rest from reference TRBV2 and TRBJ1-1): EPEVTQTPSHQVTQMGQEVILRCVPISNHLYFYWYRQILGQKVEFLVSFYNNEISEKSEIFDDQFSVERPDGSNFTLKIRSTKLEDSAMYFCASSAGNTEAFFGQGTRLTVV.

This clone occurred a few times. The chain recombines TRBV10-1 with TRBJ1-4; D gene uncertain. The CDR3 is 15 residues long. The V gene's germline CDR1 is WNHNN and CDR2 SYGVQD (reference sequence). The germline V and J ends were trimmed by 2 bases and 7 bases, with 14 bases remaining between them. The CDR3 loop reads CASSENQHGGEKLFF. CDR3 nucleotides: TGCGCCAGCAGTGAGAACCAGCACGGCGGTGAAAAACTGTTTTTT.

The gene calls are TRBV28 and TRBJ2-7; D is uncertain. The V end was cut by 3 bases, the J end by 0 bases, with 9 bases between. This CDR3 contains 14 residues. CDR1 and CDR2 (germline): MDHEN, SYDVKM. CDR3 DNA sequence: TGTGCCAGCAGTTTTATAGTTTCCTCCTACGAGCAGTACTTC. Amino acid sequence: CASSFIVSSYEQYF.

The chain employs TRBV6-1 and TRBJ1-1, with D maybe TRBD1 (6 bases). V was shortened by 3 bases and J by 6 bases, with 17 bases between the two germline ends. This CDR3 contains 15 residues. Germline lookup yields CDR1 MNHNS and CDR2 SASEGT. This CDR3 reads CASSDLGQASPEAFF. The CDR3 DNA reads TGTGCCAGCAGTGACCTGGGACAAGCCAGCCCTGAAGCTTTCTTT.

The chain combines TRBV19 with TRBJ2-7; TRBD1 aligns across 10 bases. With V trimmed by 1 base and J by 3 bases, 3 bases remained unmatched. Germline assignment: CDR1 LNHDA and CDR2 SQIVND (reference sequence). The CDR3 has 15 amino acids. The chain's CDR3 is CASSIATGGVYEQYF. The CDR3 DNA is TGTGCCAGTAGTATAGCGACAGGGGGCGTCTACGAGCAGTACTTC.

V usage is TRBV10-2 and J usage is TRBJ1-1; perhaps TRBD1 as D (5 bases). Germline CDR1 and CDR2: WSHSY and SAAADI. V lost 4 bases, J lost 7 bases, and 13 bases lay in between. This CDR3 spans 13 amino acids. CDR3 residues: CASSGWQGIEAFF. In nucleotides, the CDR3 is TGCGCCAGCAGTGGGTGGCAGGGAATTGAAGCTTTCTTT.

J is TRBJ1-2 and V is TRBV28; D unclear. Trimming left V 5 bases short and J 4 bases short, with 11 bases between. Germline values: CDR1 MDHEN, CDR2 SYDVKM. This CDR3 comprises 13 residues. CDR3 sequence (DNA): TGTGCCAGCAGTCCTACAGATCTCTATGGCTACACCTTC. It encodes CASSPTDLYGYTF.

The CDR3 coding sequence is TGTGCCAGCGTCGCGGTCTCTAACTATGGCTACACCTTC. Translated, it gives CASVAVSNYGYTF. V gene TRBV28 combines with J gene TRBJ1-2; D gene uncertain. Germline lookup yields CDR1 MDHEN and CDR2 SYDVKM. This CDR3 spans 13 amino acids. V lost 8 bases and J 0 bases, leaving 10 bases between the germline ends.

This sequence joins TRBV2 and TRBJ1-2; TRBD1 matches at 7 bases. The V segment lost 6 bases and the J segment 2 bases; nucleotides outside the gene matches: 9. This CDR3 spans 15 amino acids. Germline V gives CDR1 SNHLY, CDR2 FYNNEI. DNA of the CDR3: TGTGCCAGCAGACTTCAGGGGACAGTCAACTATGGCTACACCTTC. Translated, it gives CASRLQGTVNYGYTF.

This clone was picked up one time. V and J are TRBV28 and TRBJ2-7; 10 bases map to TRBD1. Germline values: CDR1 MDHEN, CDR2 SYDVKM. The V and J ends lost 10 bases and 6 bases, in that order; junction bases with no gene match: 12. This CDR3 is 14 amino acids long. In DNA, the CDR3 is TGTGCCACCGGGGGGACAGGGGATGACCTCGAGCAGTACTTC. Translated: CATGGTGDDLEQYF.

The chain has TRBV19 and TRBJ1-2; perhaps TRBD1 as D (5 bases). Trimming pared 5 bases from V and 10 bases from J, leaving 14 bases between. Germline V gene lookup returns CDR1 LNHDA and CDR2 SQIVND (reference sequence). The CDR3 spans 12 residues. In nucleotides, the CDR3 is TGTGCCAGTAGTCCCGCCGTACAGGACTACACCTTC. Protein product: CASSPAVQDYTF.